This TCR beta chain was sequenced for a study of cytomegalovirus exposure and HLA in healthy donors. General study points: Reportedly, TCR beta sequences accurately predicted HLA-A and HLA-B alleles in most subjects.

As for this clone: What it binds is not known.

In germline, CDR1 is MDHEN, CDR2 SYDVKM. CDR3 length equals 16 residues. The V gene end was trimmed by 5 bases and the J gene end by 4 bases; junction bases not matched to a gene: 10. The PCR used 60 Vbeta and 13 Jbeta primers. This table comes from immunoSEQ multiplex PCR, and its TCRdb copy is limited to in-frame clones, with some not included. This sample yields approximately 190,000 clones, of which about four fifths are seen a single time; about 2.4% belongs to the top ten. The specimen was PBMCs. The source is a woman between 45 and 60 years old in good health and CMV-seropositive. The chain carries TRBV28 and TRBJ2-2, with 7 positions matching TRBD1. CDR3 DNA sequence: TGTGCCAGCAGTCTGGAGACAGGGTCGGGCACCGGGGAGCTGTTTTTT. Amino acid sequence: CASSLETGSGTGELFF.